The 27 T cell receptor beta chains reported below all come from one sample, sequenced in a study of T cells in Graves' hyperthyroidism and ophthalmopathy (dated by TCRdb to the late 2010s). Library generation was performed with multiplex PCR. Sequenced using an Illumina HiSeq 2000. TCR beta CDR3 regions were amplified from RNA transcripts. A first-round RT-PCR of the TCR CDR3 used the HTBI primer set with the Qiagen OneStep RT-PCR kit. The public sequencing data were trimmed at Q25 with fastp and processed into clonotypes with MiXCR by TCRdb, which kept only in-frame beta chains. Duplicate CDR3 protein sequences are folded into a single record with the most common DNA and genes. The sample data list about 260,000 distinct CDR3 sequences, and 16% of these were observed just once. The ten largest clonotypes hold 28% of the sample. Sequenced material: blood. Source of these receptors: a young woman with Graves' ophthalmopathy.

The rearrangement links TRBV5-4 to TRBJ2-5; 16 bases agree with TRBD2. Looked up from germline, CDR1 is SGHNT and CDR2 is YYREEE (reference sequence). This CDR3 has 17 amino acids. The V and J ends lost 4 bases and 5 bases, in that order; junction bases with no gene match: 8. The CDR3 protein is CASSTGTSGGAWETQYF. CDR3 DNA: TGTGCCAGCAGCACCGGGACTAGCGGGGGGGCCTGGGAGACCCAGTACTTC.

The chain links TRBV19 to TRBJ2-2, with 9 nucleotides matching TRBD1. Per germline, CDR1 LNHDA and CDR2 SQIVND (reference sequence). This CDR3 is 16 amino acids long. The V gene end was trimmed by 5 bases and the J gene end by 4 bases; junction bases not matched to a gene: 8. The CDR3 DNA follows: TGTGCCAGTAGTCCCACAGGGACAGGGACCACCGGGGAGCTGTTTTTT. Its protein is CASSPTGTGTTGELFF.

This clonotype has at least ten counts. This chain's CDR3 is CASSQGSYYGYTF. Here the CDR3 DNA reads TGTGCCAGCAGCCAAGGTAGTTACTATGGCTACACCTTC. The V gene is TRBV3-1, the J gene TRBJ1-2; D ambiguous. V was trimmed by 1 base and J by 3 bases, leaving 6 bases between them. This CDR3 has 13 amino acids. In germline, CDR1 is LGHDT, CDR2 YNNKEL (reference sequence).

This clonotype was recorded many times. This chain links TRBV2 with TRBJ1-4; D perhaps matches TRBD1 (5 bases). V lost 10 bases and J lost 8, with 26 bases in between. This CDR3 spans 16 amino acids. From germline, CDR1 is SNHLY and CDR2 FYNNEI. The CDR3 region has the DNA TGTGCCACCCGACTCCGGGACCGCATCTTTTCCGAAAAACTGTTTTTT. Its translation: CATRLRDRIFSEKLFF.

This clonotype was counted at least ten times. The CDR3: CATSGGSYNEQFF. The CDR3 DNA sequence: TGTGCCACCAGTGGGGGATCATACAATGAGCAGTTCTTC. V is TRBV24-1 and J is TRBJ2-1; D is ambiguous. Per germline, CDR1 KGHDR and CDR2 SFDVKD. V lost 5 bases to trimming and J lost 4 bases, with 8 bases between them. This CDR3 is 13 amino acids long.

This clonotype was seen at least ten times. The chain is built from TRBV7-9 and TRBJ2-5; 9 bases are a match to TRBD2. The CDR3 covers 16 residues. The J segment lost 1 base and the V segment lost 5 bases, leaving 8 bases of the junction unmatched. In germline, CDR1 is SEHNR, CDR2 FQNEAQ (reference sequence). The CDR3 DNA is TGTGCCAGCAGCGCCCCCGTTAGCGGGGGCCAAGAGACCCAGTACTTC. Encoded protein: CASSAPVSGGQETQYF.

The chain is built from TRBV2 and TRBJ2-1; maybe TRBD2 (5 bases). The CDR3 spans 18 residues. V gave up 1 base and J gave up 0 bases, with 16 bases separating them. Germline V lookup: CDR1 SNHLY, CDR2 FYNNEI. In DNA form, the CDR3 reads TGTGCCAGCAGTGAAGGGACTGAATGGATCGACTCCTACAATGAGCAGTTCTTC. Its translation: CASSEGTEWIDSYNEQFF.

Many counts were recorded for this clonotype. The rearrangement uses TRBV27 and TRBJ2-7; 10 bases agree with TRBD1. CDR1 MNHEY and CDR2 SMNVEV come from the germline V gene (reference sequence). This CDR3 spans 16 amino acids. With 5 bases clipped from V and 3 bases from J, the junction kept 10 bases outside the gene matches. The CDR3 region has the DNA TGTGCCAGCAGTATAGACAGGGGGCTAGGCTACTACGAGCAGTACTTC. It specifies CASSIDRGLGYYEQYF.

This clonotype was counted at least ten times. One end of the junction is discordant with germline, which a read error may explain. The J gene is TRBJ2-5, the V gene TRBV20-1, with no clear D. The CDR3 covers 14 residues. The germline V gene encodes CDR1 DFQATT and CDR2 SNEGSKA (reference sequence). The CDR3 is CIALSFPVGETQYF. DNA for the CDR3: TGCATTGCTCTCTCGTTTCCGGTCGGAGAGACCCAGTACTTC.

This clonotype was seen many times. J is TRBJ2-5 and V is TRBV6-1, with 11 bases lining up with TRBD2. This CDR3 spans 14 amino acids. The V segment lost 4 bases and the J segment 5 bases; nucleotides outside the gene matches: 3. The germline gives CDR1 MNHNS, CDR2 SASEGT. The CDR3, as DNA: TGTGCCAGCAGTGGATGGACTAGCGGGGAGACCCAGTACTTC. It translates to CASSGWTSGETQYF.

This clonotype was seen at least ten times. J is TRBJ2-2 and V is TRBV12-3 or TRBV12-4; D is perhaps TRBD2 (5 bases). V lost 7 bases to trimming and J lost 6 bases, with 21 bases between them. The length of the CDR3 is 16 residues. The CDR3 loop reads CASTHFVEVRAGELFF. The CDR3 nucleotides are TGTGCCAGCACGCACTTTGTGGAGGTTCGGGCCGGGGAGCTGTTTTTT.

The rearrangement uses TRBV7-8 and TRBJ2-2; possible D gene TRBD2, 6 bases. Germline loops: CDR1 SGHVS, CDR2 FQNEAQ. The V and J ends lost 5 bases and 1 base respectively, with 14 bases between them. The CDR3 extends over 16 amino acids. CDR3 residues: CASSKAGPLNTGELFF. The CDR3, as DNA: TGTGCCAGCAGCAAGGCGGGGCCCCTGAACACCGGGGAGCTGTTTTTT.

This clonotype appeared many times. The chain combines TRBV3-1 with TRBJ1-2; D gene unclear. Germline values: CDR1 LGHDT, CDR2 YNNKEL (reference sequence). V was trimmed by 0 bases and J by 7 bases, leaving 15 bases between them. This CDR3 is built from 15 residues. The CDR3: CASSQDPRARGGYTF. The CDR3 DNA reads as TGTGCCAGCAGCCAAGATCCCCGGGCACGAGGTGGCTACACCTTC. Looking up the rest from reference TRBV3-1 and TRBJ1-2 gives the full variable domain: DTAVSQTPKYLVTQMGNDKSIKCEQNLGHDTMYWYKQDSKKFLKIMFSYNNKELIINETVPNRFSPKSPDKAHLNLHINSLELGDSAVYFCASSQDPRARGGYTFGSGTRLTVV.

As concerns this clonotype: It may be a read error: a sequence one base away is much more abundant. This rearrangement joins TRBV19 to TRBJ1-1, with TRBD1 matching 9 bases. CDR3 length: 17 amino acids. The J segment lost 4 bases and the V segment lost 5 bases, leaving 14 bases of the junction unmatched. Germline V gene sequence: CDR1 LNHDA, CDR2 SQIVND (reference sequence). CDR3 in DNA: TGTGCCAGTAGTTTGGGACAGGGCCAAGACTTGAGCACTGAAGCTTTCTTT. Translation: CASSLGQGQDLSTEAFF.

This clonotype was counted at least ten times. CDR3 coding DNA: TGTGCCAGCTCGAGCGGCCCCACCGCCGGGACAGGGGCCACAGATACGCAGTATTTT. It is translated as CASSSGPTAGTGATDTQYF. The rearrangement uses TRBV18 and TRBJ2-3; TRBD1 agrees at 10 bases. Per the germline V gene, CDR1 is KGHSH and CDR2 is LQKENI. CDR3 length: 19 amino acids. Unmatched junction bases numbered 17, after V lost 6 bases and J lost 2 bases.

For this clonotype: One base away lies a much larger clone, so this may be a sequencing read error. This rearrangement joins TRBV7-8 to TRBJ1-2; D remains unclear. V dropped 1 base and J dropped 0 bases, with 9 bases sitting between them. This CDR3 has 15 amino acids. Per the germline V gene, CDR1 is SGHVS and CDR2 is FQNEAQ. The CDR3 DNA reads TGTGCCAGCAGCTTAGGAGGAGGAGCTAACTATGGCTACACCTTC. Translated: CASSLGGGANYGYTF.

This clonotype was seen many times. V is TRBV19 and J is TRBJ2-1; either TRBD1 or TRBD2 may fit D (5 bases each). V lost 0 bases, J lost 8 bases, and 17 bases lay in between. The germline V gene encodes CDR1 LNHDA and CDR2 SQIVND (reference sequence). The CDR3 totals 16 residues. CDR3 in amino acids: CASSIDRGLGVDEQFF. CDR3 DNA sequence: TGTGCCAGTAGTATAGATCGGGGATTAGGGGTCGATGAGCAGTTCTTC.

This clonotype was recorded at least ten times. The CDR3, as DNA: TGTGCCAGCAGCCCGTCGAAGGGCGCGAGCACAGATACGCAGTATTTT. It encodes CASSPSKGASTDTQYF. This chain uses TRBV7-3 with TRBJ2-3, with D unresolved. The CDR3 is made up of 16 amino acids. The germline gives CDR1 SGHTA, CDR2 FQGTGA. V lost 5 bases and J lost 0, with 15 bases in between.

This clonotype has at least ten counts. One end of the junction fails to match germline, which may point to a read error. The chain joins TRBV7-7 to TRBJ2-7; TRBD2 is a possible D gene (5 bases). Germline-derived CDR1 and CDR2 are SSHAT and FNYEAQ (reference sequence). The length of the CDR3 is 13 residues. CDR3 protein: CASSLALTGSKYF. The CDR3 DNA follows: TGTGCTAGCAGCTTAGCGCTGACGGGGAGCAAGTACTTC.

This clonotype has ten or more counts. The rearrangement links TRBV10-2 to TRBJ2-7, with a tentative D call TRBD1 (5 bases). The germline V and J ends were trimmed by 4 bases and 0 bases, with 10 bases remaining between them. Germline CDR1 is WSHSY and CDR2 is SAAADI. The CDR3 has 14 residues. The CDR3 is CASSVQGGSYEQYF. CDR3 bases: TGCGCCAGCAGTGTTCAGGGCGGCTCCTACGAGCAGTACTTC.

The chain joins TRBV7-9 to TRBJ2-4, with TRBD2 matching over 10 bases. CDR3 length equals 17 residues. The germline V gene has CDR1 SEHNR and CDR2 FQNEAQ (reference sequence). The J segment lost 3 bases and the V segment lost 5 bases, leaving 10 bases of the junction unmatched. The CDR3 is CASSTNGLAVNKNIQYF. CDR3 DNA sequence: TGTGCCAGCAGCACGAATGGACTAGCGGTAAACAAAAACATTCAGTACTTC. Looking up the rest from reference TRBV7-9 and TRBJ2-4 gives the full variable domain: DTGVSQNPRHKITKRGQNVTFRCDPISEHNRLYWYRQTLGQGPEFLTYFQNEAQLEKSRLLSDRFSAERPKGSFSTLEIQRTEQGDSAMYLCASSTNGLAVNKNIQYFGAGTRLSVL.

This clonotype was picked up many times. This sequence joins TRBV11-1 and TRBJ2-1; 11 bases map to TRBD1. V gave up 5 bases and J gave up 8 bases; unmatched junction bases: 11. The CDR3 length is 16 residues. The germline V gene has CDR1 SGHAT and CDR2 FQDESV (reference sequence). The CDR3 sequence: CASSDKGTGGGYEQFF. The CDR3, as DNA: TGTGCCAGCAGCGATAAGGGGACAGGGGGGGGTTATGAGCAGTTCTTC.

Many counts were recorded for this clonotype. The chain couples TRBV11-3 to TRBJ2-1; 12 bases align to TRBD2. Trimming cost V 7 bases and J 4 bases; bases outside gene matches: 5. This CDR3 has 15 residues. Per germline, CDR1 SGHNT and CDR2 YENEEA. The CDR3: CASTVTSGGYNEQFF. The CDR3 DNA reads TGTGCCAGCACCGTTACTAGCGGGGGGTACAATGAGCAGTTCTTC.

The chain couples TRBV19 to TRBJ1-2; D gene unclear. CDR3 size: 14 residues. V gave up 0 bases and J gave up 10 bases, with 15 bases separating them. CDR1 is LNHDA and CDR2 is SQIVND in the germline V gene (reference sequence). Here the CDR3 DNA reads TGTGCCAGTAGTATAGATCGGGGAGGGATCCTCTACACCTTC. It translates to CASSIDRGGILYTF.

V usage is TRBV11-3 and J usage is TRBJ2-2; D is unresolved. CDR1 SGHNT and CDR2 YENEEA come from the germline V gene. The CDR3 loop spans 14 amino acids. The V gene lost 7 bases and the J gene lost 1 base, with 10 bases spanning the gap. CDR3 in amino acids: CASIYSLNTGELFF. Written as DNA, the CDR3 is TGTGCCAGCATCTATAGCCTGAACACCGGGGAGCTGTTTTTT.

The genes are TRBV30 and TRBJ2-7; the D gene is possibly TRBD2 (6 bases). Germline lookup yields CDR1 GTSNPN and CDR2 SVGIG (reference sequence). This CDR3 comprises 13 residues. The CDR3 bases are TGTGCTGCCACCGGGACTTCGCGGTACGAGCAGTACTTC. Protein sequence: CAATGTSRYEQYF.

This clonotype was counted at least ten times. This sequence joins TRBV20-1 and TRBJ2-3; 8 nucleotides match TRBD2. V trimming: 6 bases; J trimming: 4 bases; junction bases outside the gene matches: 18. This CDR3 has 17 amino acids. Germline CDR1 DFQATT, CDR2 SNEGSKA (reference sequence). CDR3 residues: CSAQTRPQRGGSDTQYF. The CDR3 bases are TGCAGTGCCCAAACCCGCCCCCAACGGGGGGGGTCAGATACGCAGTATTTT.